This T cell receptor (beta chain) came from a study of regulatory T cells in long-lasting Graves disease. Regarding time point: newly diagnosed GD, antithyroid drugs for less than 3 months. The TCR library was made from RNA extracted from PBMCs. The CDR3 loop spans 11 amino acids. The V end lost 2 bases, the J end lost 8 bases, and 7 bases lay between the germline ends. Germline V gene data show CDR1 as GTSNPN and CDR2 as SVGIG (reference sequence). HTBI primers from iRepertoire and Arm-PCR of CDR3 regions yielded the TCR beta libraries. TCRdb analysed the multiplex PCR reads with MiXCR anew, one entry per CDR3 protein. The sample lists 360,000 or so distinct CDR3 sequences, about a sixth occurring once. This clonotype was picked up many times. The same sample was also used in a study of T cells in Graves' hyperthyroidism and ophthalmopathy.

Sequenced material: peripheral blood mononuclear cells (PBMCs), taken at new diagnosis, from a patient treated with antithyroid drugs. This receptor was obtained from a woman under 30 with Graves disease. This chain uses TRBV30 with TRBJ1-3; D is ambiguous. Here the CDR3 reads CAWSKGHTIYF. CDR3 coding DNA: TGTGCCTGGAGTAAAGGGCACACCATATATTTT.